This T cell receptor (beta chain) emerged from a study of cytomegalovirus exposure and HLA in healthy donors. The study ran its PCR with 60 Vbeta and 13 Jbeta primers. Repertoires were generated with immunoSEQ multiplex PCR, while TCRdb's copy carries only in-frame clones and drops some. This table holds about 120,000 clones, 82% found once. Regarding this clone: Antigen: not known.

Donors counted as nominally healthy when sampled, yet unrecorded immune exposures were likely. The germline V gene has CDR1 SQVTM and CDR2 ANQGSEA. With 6 bases removed from V and 2 bases from J, the gap between germline ends came to 17 bases. This CDR3 has 16 residues. Study-level findings and limits: There were some public TCRs occurring in many donors, but most TCR sequences were rare. Within an earlier analysis, most TCR beta V segments proved productive either about 87% or about 30% of the time. A later analysis linked a missense variant in DCLRE1C to the trimming of TCR beta V and J genes.

The sample taken for sequencing was PBMCs. The V call is TRBV29-1, the J call TRBJ2-6; D is possibly TRBD1 (6 bases). The clonotype originates from a woman under 30 in good health and CMV-seronegative. CDR3 sequence reads: CSVGAGVPAGANVLTF. As DNA, the CDR3 is TGCAGCGTGGGGGCCGGGGTACCGGCTGGGGCCAACGTCCTGACTTTC.